The clone carrying this TCR beta chain occurred many times. This sample was included in a study of blood T cell repertoires in COVID-19. Study-level background: Acute and convalescent COVID-19 specimens originated in the United States, Italy and Spain. In each case, the material was cDNA or gDNA derived from T cells, B-cell-depleted T cells, or PBMCs.

Original data processing: Amplification with reference gene primers provided the estimates of nucleated cell counts. Produced via immunoSEQ multiplex PCR; TCRdb's table is partial and in-frame only. Clone size and the V and J calls come from that table; the DNA yielded D and trimming. There are about 280,000 clones in the sample; approximately 86% occur only once, and over 8% lies in the top ten. The CDR3 is 15 amino acids. With 4 bases removed from V and 0 bases from J, the gap between germline ends came to 11 bases. Germline assignment: CDR1 SNHLY and CDR2 FYNNEI. The rearrangement links TRBV2 to TRBJ2-3; D might be TRBD2 (6 bases). Sequenced: peripheral blood. This clonotype was obtained from a man younger than 35 with active or convalescent COVID-19. CDR3 protein: CASSGDSASTDTQYF. CDR3 DNA: TGTGCCAGCAGTGGGGACTCGGCTAGCACAGATACGCAGTATTTT. Filled out from reference TRBV2 and TRBJ2-3, the complete variable domain reads EPEVTQTPSHQVTQMGQEVILRCVPISNHLYFYWYRQILGQKVEFLVSFYNNEISEKSEIFDDQFSVERPDGSNFTLKIRSTKLEDSAMYFCASSGDSASTDTQYFGPGTRLTVL.